Each of the 22 T cell receptor beta chains below was sequenced from the same sample in a study of control samples from healthy donors and cancer patients. Sequencing was performed with immunoSEQ multiplex PCR; in TCRdb, only in-frame clones are kept and a portion is missing. Of 45,000 to 55,000 clones listed, 85% to 95% are singletons. Source material: blood. These receptors all come from a man under 40 in good health.

The chain employs TRBV28 and TRBJ2-7; D possibly uses TRBD1 or TRBD2 (5 bases each). Trimming removed 7 bases at V and 2 bases at J, with 27 bases between. The CDR3 has 18 residues. Germline CDR1 reads MDHEN; CDR2 reads SYDVKM. CDR3 nucleotides: TGTGCCAGCATTTCAATTCAACCATTGAGGGGCCTCACCTACGAGCAGTACTTC. It specifies CASISIQPLRGLTYEQYF.

V and J are TRBV4-3 and TRBJ1-5; D gene uncertain. With 1 base removed from V and 4 bases from J, the gap between germline ends came to 8 bases. This CDR3 spans 14 amino acids. CDR1 and CDR2 from the germline V gene are LGHNA and YSLEER. This chain's CDR3 is CASSQAGGNQPQHF. Here the CDR3 DNA reads TGCGCCAGCAGCCAAGCGGGAGGGAATCAGCCCCAGCATTTT.

V and J are TRBV7-9 and TRBJ2-3; D not resolved. This CDR3 has 14 residues. CDR1 is SEHNR, CDR2 FQNEAQ, per germline (reference sequence). Trimming shortened V by 3 bases and J by 1 base, and 8 bases separated the two germline ends. In nucleotides, the CDR3 is TGTGCCAGCAGCTTCCATGAAGGCACAGATACGCAGTATTTT. As protein: CASSFHEGTDTQYF.

The chain recombines TRBV27 with TRBJ2-7, with D possibly TRBD2 on 7 matching bases. This CDR3 has 15 residues. The germline CDR1 and CDR2 sequences are MNHEY and SMNVEV (reference sequence). Trimming pared 2 bases from V and 2 bases from J, leaving 13 bases between. The CDR3 DNA is TGTGCCAGCAGTTTAAGTAGGGGGGGGACCTACGAGCAGTACTTC. Its protein is CASSLSRGGTYEQYF.

V usage is TRBV5-6 and J usage is TRBJ1-1, with 9 bases identical to TRBD1. Trimming removed 3 bases from V and 6 bases from J; junction bases left unmatched: 9. Germline CDR1 is SGHDT and CDR2 is YYEEEE. The CDR3 totals 15 residues. The CDR3 here is CASSYRDRAFAEAFF. The CDR3 coding sequence is TGTGCCAGCAGCTACCGGGACAGGGCCTTCGCTGAAGCTTTCTTT.

V is TRBV27 and J is TRBJ2-5; TRBD1 agrees at 7 bases. V lost 5 bases to trimming and J lost 1 base; unmatched junction nucleotides: 10. This CDR3 is 16 amino acids long. The germline gives CDR1 MNHEY, CDR2 SMNVEV (reference sequence). The CDR3 protein is CASSAHMTGTQETQYF. The CDR3, as DNA: TGTGCCAGCAGTGCACATATGACAGGGACCCAAGAGACCCAGTACTTC.

The chain links TRBV9 to TRBJ2-3; 10 bases align to TRBD2. This CDR3 spans 16 amino acids. Trimming cost V 4 bases and J 2 bases; bases outside gene matches: 7. The germline CDR1 and CDR2 sequences are SGDLS and YYNGEE. The DNA of the CDR3 is TGTGCCAGCAGCCCGCGGACTAGCGGAATCACAGATACGCAGTATTTT. It is translated as CASSPRTSGITDTQYF.

The chain couples TRBV4-3 to TRBJ2-4; TRBD2 agrees at 7 bases. J gave up 9 bases and V 0 bases, and 5 bases lay outside the gene matches. This CDR3 spans 14 amino acids. Germline CDR1 LGHNA, CDR2 YSLEER. The CDR3 DNA is TGCGCCAGCAGCCAAGAGTCGCGGGAGAGCATTCAGTACTTC. This translates into CASSQESRESIQYF.

The CDR3 nucleotides are TGTGCCAGCAGTTTAGAACTAGCGGACTACAATGAGCAGTTCTTC. It codes for CASSLELADYNEQFF. V gene TRBV27 combines with J gene TRBJ2-1; 8 positions match TRBD2. The germline V gene has CDR1 MNHEY and CDR2 SMNVEV (reference sequence). The CDR3 is made up of 15 amino acids. The ends lost 2 bases at V and 3 bases at J; junction bases unmatched: 3.

CDR3 loop: CASSEADYNEQFF. CDR3 nucleotide sequence: TGTGCCAGCAGCGAGGCTGACTACAATGAGCAGTTCTTC. The chain links TRBV9 to TRBJ2-1; D unresolved. The ends were cut back, 3 bases at V and 3 bases at J, with 7 bases in the middle. The CDR3 length is 13 residues. The germline V gene has CDR1 SGDLS and CDR2 YYNGEE.

This clone was recorded once. The chain carries TRBV29-1 and TRBJ2-1, with D maybe TRBD2 (6 bases). V gave up 4 bases and J gave up 0 bases, with 22 bases separating them. Germline V gene sequence: CDR1 SQVTM, CDR2 ANQGSEA. This CDR3 is 18 amino acids long. As DNA, the CDR3 is TGCAGCGTTGCCCCACATCGGACTAAAGTGAGCTCCTACAATGAGCAGTTCTTC. Translated, it gives CSVAPHRTKVSSYNEQFF.

The rearrangement joins TRBV12-3 or TRBV12-4 to TRBJ1-2; D not certain. The CDR3 is 10 residues long. V lost 4 bases and J lost 6, with 3 bases in between. DNA for the CDR3: TGTGCCAGCAGTTCAAATGGCTACACCTTC. Its translation is CASSSNGYTF.

The chain recombines TRBV28 with TRBJ2-1, with TRBD1 matching 8 bases. Per the germline V gene, CDR1 is MDHEN and CDR2 is SYDVKM. V shed 6 bases and J 13 bases; nucleotides not matched to a gene: 11. The length of the CDR3 is 13 residues. CDR3 DNA: TGTGCCAGCAGACCGACAGGGGAGCCCTTTCAGTTCTTC. Translated, it gives CASRPTGEPFQFF.

The chain couples TRBV11-3 to TRBJ2-1; TRBD2 matches at 12 bases. Germline loops: CDR1 SGHNT, CDR2 YENEEA. With 4 bases clipped from V and 8 bases from J, the junction kept 6 bases outside the gene matches. The CDR3 sequence is 15 residues long. The DNA for the CDR3 is TGTGCCAGCAGCTCCGAATCTAGCGGGAGGGATGAGCAGTTCTTC. It translates to CASSSESSGRDEQFF.

This clone was picked up one time. The chain's CDR3 is CASSAYPTSFDEQFF. The CDR3, as DNA: TGTGCCAGCAGCGCCTACCCGACTAGTTTCGATGAGCAGTTCTTC. The rearrangement uses TRBV9 and TRBJ2-1; D possibly corresponds to TRBD2 (6 bases). The germline V gene encodes CDR1 SGDLS and CDR2 YYNGEE. The CDR3 is made up of 15 amino acids. The V end lost 3 bases, the J end lost 8 bases, and 18 bases lay between the germline ends. Variable domain in full (rest from reference TRBV9 and TRBJ2-1): DSGVTQTPKHLITATGQRVTLRCSPRSGDLSVYWYQQSLDQGLQFLIQYYNGEERAKGNILERFSAQQFPDLHSELNLSSLELGDSALYFCASSAYPTSFDEQFFGPGTRLTVL.

This clone was recorded once. The chain uses TRBV6-5 and TRBJ2-7; D remains ambiguous. The V and J ends lost 3 bases and 1 base respectively, with 7 bases between them. The CDR3 loop spans 13 amino acids. The germline CDR1 and CDR2 sequences are MNHEY and SVGAGI. The CDR3 DNA follows: TGTGCCAGCAGTTATTCGGATTCCTACGAGCAGTACTTC. The encoded protein is CASSYSDSYEQYF.

The genes are TRBV5-4 and TRBJ1-1, with D possibly being TRBD1 (6 bases). CDR1 is SGHNT, CDR2 YYREEE, per germline (reference sequence). CDR3 size: 13 residues. V shed 5 bases and J shed 6 bases, with 14 bases lying between them. In DNA, the CDR3 is TGTGCCAGCAGATCGACAGGCCTCCCTGAAGCTTTCTTT. This codes for CASRSTGLPEAFF.

This chain links TRBV2 with TRBJ2-3, with 9 bases matching TRBD2. This CDR3 region has 17 residues. Germline V gene lookup returns CDR1 SNHLY and CDR2 FYNNEI. V trimming: 8 bases; J trimming: 0 bases; junction bases outside the gene matches: 12. The CDR3 bases are TGTGCCAGCTTTGTTTGGACTAGCGAGACAAGCACAGATACGCAGTATTTT. It codes for CASFVWTSETSTDTQYF.

The rearrangement links TRBV6-5 to TRBJ1-1; the D is unclear. Germline assignment: CDR1 MNHEY and CDR2 SVGAGI. Trimming pared 0 bases from V and 0 bases from J, leaving 11 bases between. The length of the CDR3 is 16 residues. The CDR3 DNA sequence: TGTGCCAGCAGTTACTCGGGAAACTTCCTGAACACTGAAGCTTTCTTT. The encoded protein is CASSYSGNFLNTEAFF.

This rearrangement joins TRBV4-1 to TRBJ1-2; D gene ambiguous. The CDR3 length is 15 residues. V lost 0 bases and J lost 3, with 11 bases in between. Germline V lookup: CDR1 MGHRA, CDR2 YSYEKL. The CDR3 DNA reads TGCGCCAGCAGCCAAGATTCACGCCGAGACTATGGCTACACCTTC. Its protein product is CASSQDSRRDYGYTF.

V and J are TRBV13 and TRBJ2-3, with 11 positions matching TRBD1. The CDR3 spans 16 residues. The V gene's germline CDR1 is PRHDT and CDR2 FYEKMQ (reference sequence). After removal of 5 bases from V and 4 bases from J, the junction contained 8 bases not matched to a gene. CDR3 nucleotides: TGTGCCAGCAGCCCAGCGGGACAGGGGGGACCAGATACGCAGTATTTT. Translated: CASSPAGQGGPDTQYF. Complete variable domain (other parts from reference TRBV13 and TRBJ2-3): AAGVIQSPRHLIKEKRETATLKCYPIPRHDTVYWYQQGPGQDPQFLISFYEKMQSDKGSIPDRFSAQQFSDYHSELNMSSLELGDSALYFCASSPAGQGGPDTQYFGPGTRLTVL.

For the CDR3, the DNA is TGTGCCAGCAGCTTAATCGGGTCCGAGAATGAAAAACTGTTTTTT. It is translated as CASSLIGSENEKLFF. The rearrangement joins TRBV7-9 to TRBJ1-4; no definite D call. This CDR3 region has 15 residues. From germline, CDR1 is SEHNR and CDR2 FQNEAQ (reference sequence). Between the trimmed V and J ends, which lost 2 bases and 5 bases, there was a span of 12 bases.